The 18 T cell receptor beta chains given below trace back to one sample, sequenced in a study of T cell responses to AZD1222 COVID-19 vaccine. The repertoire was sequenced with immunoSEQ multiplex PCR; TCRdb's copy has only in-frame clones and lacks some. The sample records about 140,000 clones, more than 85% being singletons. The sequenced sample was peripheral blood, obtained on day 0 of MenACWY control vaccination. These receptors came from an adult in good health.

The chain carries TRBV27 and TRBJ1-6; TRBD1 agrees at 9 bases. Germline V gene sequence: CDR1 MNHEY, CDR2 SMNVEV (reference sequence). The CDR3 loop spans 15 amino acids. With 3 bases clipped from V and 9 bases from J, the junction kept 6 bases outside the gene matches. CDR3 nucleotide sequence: TGTGCCAGCAGTTTCCGGGACAGGGATATTTCACCCCTCCACTTT. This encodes CASSFRDRDISPLHF.

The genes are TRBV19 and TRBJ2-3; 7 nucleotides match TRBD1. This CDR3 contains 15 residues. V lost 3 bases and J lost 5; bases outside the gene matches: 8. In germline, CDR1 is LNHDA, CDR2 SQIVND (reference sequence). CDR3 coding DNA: TGTGCCAGTAGTATTACAGGGGTGGGTGAAGATACGCAGTATTTT. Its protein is CASSITGVGEDTQYF.

CDR3 sequence: CASSYAMNTEAFF. In DNA form, the CDR3 reads TGTGCCAGCAGTTATGCCATGAACACTGAAGCTTTCTTT. The chain uses TRBV28 and TRBJ1-1; D ambiguous. The germline CDR1 and CDR2 sequences are MDHEN and SYDVKM. Trimming removed 4 bases from V and 0 bases from J, with 6 bases in between. This CDR3 comprises 13 residues.

CDR3 coding DNA: TGTGCCAGCAGTTACTCGATCAAAAGCGCTGAAGCTTTCTTT. This encodes CASSYSIKSAEAFF. The chain has TRBV6-5 and TRBJ1-1; no firm D call. Between the trimmed V and J ends, which lost 0 bases and 6 bases, there was a span of 11 bases. The CDR3 loop spans 14 amino acids. In germline, CDR1 is MNHEY, CDR2 SVGAGI.

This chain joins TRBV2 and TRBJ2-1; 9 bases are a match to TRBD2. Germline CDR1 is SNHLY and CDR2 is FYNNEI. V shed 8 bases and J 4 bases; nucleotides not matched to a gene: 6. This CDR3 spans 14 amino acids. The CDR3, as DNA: TGTGCCAGCGAGGGACTAGCAGATTACAATGAGCAGTTCTTC. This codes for CASEGLADYNEQFF.

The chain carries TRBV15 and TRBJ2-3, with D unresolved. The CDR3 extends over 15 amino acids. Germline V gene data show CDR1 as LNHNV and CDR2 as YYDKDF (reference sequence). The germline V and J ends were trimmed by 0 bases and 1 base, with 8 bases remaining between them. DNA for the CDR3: TGTGCCACCAGCAGAGATATAGAGGGCACAGATACGCAGTATTTT. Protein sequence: CATSRDIEGTDTQYF. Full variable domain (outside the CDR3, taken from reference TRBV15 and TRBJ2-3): DAMVIQNPRYQVTQFGKPVTLSCSQTLNHNVMYWYQQKSSQAPKLLFHYYDKDFNNEADTPDNFQSRRPNTSFCFLDIRSPGLGDTAMYLCATSRDIEGTDTQYFGPGTRLTVL.

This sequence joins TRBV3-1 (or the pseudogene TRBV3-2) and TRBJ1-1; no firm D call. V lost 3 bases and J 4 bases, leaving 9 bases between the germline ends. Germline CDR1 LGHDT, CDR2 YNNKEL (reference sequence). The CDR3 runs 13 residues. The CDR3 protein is CASSHAVGTEAFF. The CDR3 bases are TGTGCCAGCAGCCACGCCGTTGGCACTGAAGCTTTCTTT.

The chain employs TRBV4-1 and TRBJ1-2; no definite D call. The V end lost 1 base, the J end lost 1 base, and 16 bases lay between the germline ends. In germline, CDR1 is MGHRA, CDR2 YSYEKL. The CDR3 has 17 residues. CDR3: CASSQGTLNLGNYGYTF. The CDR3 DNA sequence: TGCGCCAGCAGCCAAGGAACGTTGAATTTGGGTAACTATGGCTACACCTTC.

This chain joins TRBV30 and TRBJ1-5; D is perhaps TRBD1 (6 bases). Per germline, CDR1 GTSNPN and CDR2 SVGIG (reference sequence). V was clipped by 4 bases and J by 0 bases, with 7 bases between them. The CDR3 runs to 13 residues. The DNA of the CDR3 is TGTGCCTGGAACAGGGATAGCAATCAGCCCCAGCATTTT. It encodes CAWNRDSNQPQHF.

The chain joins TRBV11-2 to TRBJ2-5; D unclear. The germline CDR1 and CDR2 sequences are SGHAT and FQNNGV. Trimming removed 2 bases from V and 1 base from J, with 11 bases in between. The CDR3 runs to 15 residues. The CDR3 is CASSLTPNLQETQYF. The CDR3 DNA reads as TGTGCCAGCAGCTTAACTCCCAACCTCCAAGAGACCCAGTACTTC.

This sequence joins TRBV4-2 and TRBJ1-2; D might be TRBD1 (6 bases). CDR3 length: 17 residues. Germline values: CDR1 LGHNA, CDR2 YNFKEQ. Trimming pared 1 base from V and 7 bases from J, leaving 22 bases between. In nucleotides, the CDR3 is TGTGCCAGCAGCCAAGCACCTAGGGCCCAGGGGTCAATTGGCTACACCTTC. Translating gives CASSQAPRAQGSIGYTF.

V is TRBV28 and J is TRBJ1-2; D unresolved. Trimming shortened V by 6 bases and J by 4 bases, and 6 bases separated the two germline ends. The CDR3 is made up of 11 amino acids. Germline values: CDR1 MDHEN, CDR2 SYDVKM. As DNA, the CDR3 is TGTGCCAGCAGCCATAGCTATGGCTACACCTTC. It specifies CASSHSYGYTF.

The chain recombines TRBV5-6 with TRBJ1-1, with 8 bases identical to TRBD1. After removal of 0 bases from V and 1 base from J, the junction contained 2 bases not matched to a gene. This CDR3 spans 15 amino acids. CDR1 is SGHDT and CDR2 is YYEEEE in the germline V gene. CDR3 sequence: CASSLVGQGNTEAFF. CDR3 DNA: TGTGCCAGCAGCTTGGTAGGACAGGGGAACACTGAAGCTTTCTTT.

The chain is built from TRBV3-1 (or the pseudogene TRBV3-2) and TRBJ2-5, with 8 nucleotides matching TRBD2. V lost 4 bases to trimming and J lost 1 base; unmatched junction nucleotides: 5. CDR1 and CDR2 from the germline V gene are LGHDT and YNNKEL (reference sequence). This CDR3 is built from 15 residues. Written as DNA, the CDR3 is TGTGCCAGCAGCCGTCCCAGCGGGGGCCAAGAGACCCAGTACTTC. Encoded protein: CASSRPSGGQETQYF.

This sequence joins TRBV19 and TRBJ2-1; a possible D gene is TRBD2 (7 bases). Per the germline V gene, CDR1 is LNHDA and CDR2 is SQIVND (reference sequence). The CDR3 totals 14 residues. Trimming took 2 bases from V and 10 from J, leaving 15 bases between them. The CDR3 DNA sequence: TGTGCCAGTAGTATAAAGGGGGGGGCCGGAGAGCAGTTCTTC. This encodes CASSIKGGAGEQFF. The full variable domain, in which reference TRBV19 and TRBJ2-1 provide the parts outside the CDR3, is DGGITQSPKYLFRKEGQNVTLSCEQNLNHDAMYWYRQDPGQGLRLIYYSQIVNDFQKGDIAEGYSVSREKKESFPLTVTSAQKNPTAFYLCASSIKGGAGEQFFGPGTRLTVL.

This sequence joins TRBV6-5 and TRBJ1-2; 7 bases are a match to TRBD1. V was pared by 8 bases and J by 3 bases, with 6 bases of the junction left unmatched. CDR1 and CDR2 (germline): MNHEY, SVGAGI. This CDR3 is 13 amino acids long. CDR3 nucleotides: TGTGCCAGCCGGGACACAGGGGACTATGGCTACACCTTC. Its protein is CASRDTGDYGYTF.

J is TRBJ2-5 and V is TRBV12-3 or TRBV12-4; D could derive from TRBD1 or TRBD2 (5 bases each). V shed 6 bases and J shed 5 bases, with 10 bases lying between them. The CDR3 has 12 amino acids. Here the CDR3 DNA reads TGTGCCAGCAGCCCCTGGGGGGAGACCCAGTACTTC. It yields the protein CASSPWGETQYF.

The CDR3 region has the DNA TGTGCCAGTAGTTTTGGACCGAACTCTGGAAACACCATATATTTT. This gives the protein CASSFGPNSGNTIYF. V gene TRBV19 combines with J gene TRBJ1-3; D unresolved. CDR1 LNHDA and CDR2 SQIVND come from the germline V gene (reference sequence). V lost 5 bases and J lost 0, with 11 bases in between. The CDR3 is 15 amino acids.